The T cell receptor beta chain under discussion was sequenced for a study of blood T cell repertoires in COVID-19 (dated by TCRdb to the early 2020s). Background on the whole study: Samples from collaborators originated in the United States, Italy and Spain and spanned both the acute and convalescent phases of COVID-19. The prospective study material was composed of cDNA or gDNA derived from T cells, B-cell-depleted T cells, or PBMCs. Sample metadata almost always included a de-identified subject ID, COVID-19 status, age in years and sex. Where HLA class I and class II types were available, the types were taken from metadata supplied by the sample provider, not from assay-based typing. Deeply sampled blood TCRbeta repertoires from subjects exposed to, actively infected with, or recovered from COVID-19 were included in the dataset. Samples came from the ongoing ImmuneRACE study (first 160 participants) plus 1,254 subjects from 6 global collaborators. A freely available public database, intended as a resource for researchers studying the immune response to SARS-CoV-2, is where the repertoires were released.

A second Seattle source provided samples from volunteer blood donors who had recovered from COVID-19. Whole blood was collected in K2EDTA tubes by collaborating institutions according to the institutions' own protocols. For TCRbeta analysis, collaborator samples were shipped as frozen whole blood, as isolated PBMCs, or as DNA extracted from either sample type. A remark on this clone: It lacks a known antigen. The record has no base qualities; no much larger clone is one base away.

TCRbeta CDR3 regions were amplified from genomic DNA using the immunoSEQ Assay, a bias-controlled multiplex PCR. The authors processed their data as follows. Within the assay, amplification of reference gene primers was used to estimate how many nucleated cells each sample contained. Sequence reads were collapsed and filtered to measure the absolute abundance of every unique TCRbeta CDR3 rearrangement. For each sample, productive Simpson clonality was calculated as the square root of Simpson's diversity index over productive rearrangements. Entries here come from immuneACCESS through TCRdb and include only in-frame sequences with V and J called. Some clones fail to appear in such tables; in the studies checked, an unresolved V gene covers under half of the shortfall, and the cause of the remainder is unknown. The V and J calls and clone size were taken over from that table, and D and trimming were inferred from the DNA. This sample has about 200,000 clones in its table, and roughly 90% of those were observed once. The leading ten clones occupy around 6% of the sample.

Summary of the overall study and its limitations: How much clinical and demographic metadata was included differed by source and by participant, and the metadata was provided uncurated.

The source of this sequence is a man between 60 and 75 years old who had recovered from COVID-19. The sequenced sample consisted of peripheral blood.

The CDR3: CAPDPLAGTNTGELFF. The base sequence is TGTGCCCCTGATCCACTAGCGGGCACGAACACCGGGGAGCTGTTTTTT. This chain joins TRBV12-5 to TRBJ2-2, with 9 bases matching TRBD2. Sequences LGHNT (CDR1) and FRNRAP (CDR2) are obtained from the germline V gene. The CDR3, from cysteine to phenylalanine, totals 16 residues. Left in the record is the CDR3 DNA by itself, 48 bases read in frame from the first base.